This is a list of T cell receptor beta chains from one sample in a study of post-analysis software for immune sequencing data. MiXCR was run by TCRdb on the PCR reads, yielding one entry per CDR3 protein. The repertoire consists of over 150,000 distinct CDR3 sequences, with approximately 31% occurring once and the leading ten covering about 1.6%. What was sequenced was blood. These receptors originate from a girl aged 10-17 years with multiple sclerosis. CDR3s include the opening cysteine and the closing phenylalanine or tryptophan. D genes are given only for firm matches. Clone sizes are given selectively: once, few, many, or a class where the clone is expanded.

J | D | V | size | DNA | CDR3
TRBJ2-7 | TRBD2 | TRBV13 | few | TGTGCCAGCAGCCCCACGGGGGGGTACAATGAGCAGTACTTC | CASSPTGGYNEQYF
TRBJ2-3 | - | TRBV24-1 | many | TGTGCCACCAGTGCCCCCGCCGGGGGAGGTCCTTCGACAGATACGCAGTATTTT | CATSAPAGGGPSTDTQYF
TRBJ2-3 | TRBD2 | TRBV15 | - | TGTGCCGCCAGCAGTCTAGCGGGAGGGCCAGATACGCAGTATTTT | CAASSLAGGPDTQYF
TRBJ2-1 | - | TRBV5-1 | many | TGTGCCAGCAGCTTAGGCGGGAATGAGCAGTTCTTC | CASSLGGNEQFF
TRBJ2-7 | - | TRBV7-2 | - | TGTGCCAGCAGCCCCGCCGCCGACTACGAGCAGTACTTC | CASSPAADYEQYF
TRBJ2-5 | - | TRBV5-1 | - | TGCGCCAGCAGCTTGGGGAAAACGATCCCCGGGGAGACCCAGTACTTC | CASSLGKTIPGETQYF
TRBJ2-5 | - | TRBV5-1 | many | TGCGCCAGCAGCTTGGTCGGGGCGCAAGAGACCCAGTACTTC | CASSLVGAQETQYF
TRBJ1-1 | - | TRBV7-8 | many | TGTGCCAGCAGCTTATACGCGGACGGGAACACTGAAGCTTTCTTT | CASSLYADGNTEAFF
TRBJ1-2 | TRBD1 | TRBV5-5 | few | TGTGCCAGCAGCTCGGAGACAGGGATCTATGGCTACACCTTC | CASSSETGIYGYTF
TRBJ2-7 | TRBD2 | TRBV5-1 | - | TGCGCCAGCAGGGACCCTAGCGGGAGCTACGAGCAGTACTTC | CASRDPSGSYEQYF
TRBJ1-6 | TRBD1 | TRBV7-3 | - | TGTGCCAGCAGCCCCGGACAGGGACAAGCTCCCCACTTT | CASSPGQGQAPHF
TRBJ2-1 | TRBD2 | TRBV20-1 | many | TGCAGTGCTAGAGGACTAGCGGGCTACAATGAGCAGTTCTTC | CSARGLAGYNEQFF
TRBJ2-2 | TRBD1 | TRBV3-1 | few | TGTGCCACTGAAGGACAGGGTGATTACACCGGGGGGCTGTTTTTT | CATEGQGDYTGGLFF
TRBJ1-2 | - | TRBV12-3/TRBV12-4 | many | TGTGCCAGCGCCATGAGAGGGGTTCGGGGCTACACCTTC | CASAMRGVRGYTF
TRBJ2-1 | - | TRBV20-1 | - | TGCAGTGCTAGTGGGGACTTACCGGGACAGTCCTACAATGAGCAGTTCTTC | CSASGDLPGQSYNEQFF
TRBJ1-5 | - | TRBV12-3/TRBV12-4 | - | TGTGCCAGCAGTTTAGACAGGAAGAATAGCAATCAGCCCCAGCATTTT | CASSLDRKNSNQPQHF